The 8 T cell receptor beta chains below were found in one sample sequenced in a study of T cell responses to AZD1222 COVID-19 vaccine (dated by TCRdb to about 2021). The sample's time point, from its label and the paper: baseline before first vaccination. The library came from the immunoSEQ multiplex PCR assay. Not all clones reach the TCRdb copy of this immuneACCESS table, which keeps in-frame sequences only. Checked studies attribute under half of the gap to unresolved V genes and leave the rest unexplained. Within this sample are more than 110,000 clones, with more than 85% of them counted one time only. The ten largest make up just over 3% of the sample. The sample was peripheral blood, taken on day 0 of AZD1222 vaccination. Source of these receptors: an adult in good health.

The chain uses TRBV27 and TRBJ1-2; 7 bases line up with TRBD1. Germline V CDR1 and CDR2: MNHEY, SMNVEV (reference sequence). V lost 5 bases, J lost 8 bases, and 8 bases stayed unmatched. The CDR3 spans 13 residues. The CDR3 here is CASSATGSWGYTF. Written as DNA, the CDR3 is TGTGCCAGCAGTGCGACAGGGTCTTGGGGCTACACCTTC.

The V call is TRBV5-1, the J call TRBJ2-2, with 10 bases fitting TRBD2. Germline values: CDR1 SGHRS, CDR2 YFSETQ. The CDR3 spans 15 residues. V trimming: 9 bases; J trimming: 6 bases; junction bases outside the gene matches: 11. The CDR3 nucleotides read TGCGCCACCGCTCAGACTAGCGGGTCGCCCGGGGAGCTGTTTTTT. Its translation is CATAQTSGSPGELFF. The full variable domain, rest sourced from reference TRBV5-1 and TRBJ2-2, is KAGVTQTPRYLIKTRGQQVTLSCSPISGHRSVSWYQQTPGQGLQFLFEYFSETQRNKGNFPGRFSGRQFSNSRSEMNVSTLELGDSALYLCATAQTSGSPGELFFGEGSRLTVL.

V usage is TRBV6-4 and J usage is TRBJ2-1; 7 bases align to TRBD2. This CDR3 is built from 13 residues. In germline, CDR1 is MRHNA, CDR2 SNTAGT. Trimming at V came to 3 bases and at J to 10 bases, leaving 6 bases not matched to a gene. CDR3 in amino acids: CASSEGTTYEQFF. CDR3 nucleotide sequence: TGTGCCAGCAGTGAAGGGACTACGTACGAGCAGTTCTTC.

The chain combines TRBV7-3 with TRBJ2-2; TRBD2 matches 7 bases. With V trimmed by 11 bases and J by 1 base, 4 bases remained unmatched. The V gene's germline CDR1 is SGHTA and CDR2 FQGTGA. This CDR3 has 13 residues. The CDR3 spells CASGRGNTGELFF. The DNA of the CDR3 is TGTGCCTCAGGGAGGGGGAACACCGGGGAGCTGTTTTTT.

This clone has a single count. The chain uses TRBV6-6 and TRBJ1-1, with TRBD1 as a possible D gene (5 bases). There are 12 residues in the CDR3. The germline gives CDR1 MNHNY, CDR2 SVGAGI (reference sequence). Trimming left V 10 bases short and J 2 bases short, with 11 bases between. This CDR3 is CATRGINTEAFF. The CDR3 DNA sequence: TGTGCCACCCGGGGGATTAACACTGAAGCTTTCTTT.

The chain recombines TRBV6-2 or TRBV6-3 with TRBJ2-5, with TRBD2 identical over 12 bases. Losses at the gene ends were 5 bases for V and 0 bases for J; bases not matched to a gene: 4. This CDR3 spans 16 amino acids. CDR1 MNHEY and CDR2 SVGEGT come from the germline V gene. In DNA, the CDR3 is TGTGCCAGCAGTACTACTAGCGGGAGGTACCAAGAGACCCAGTACTTC. This gives the protein CASSTTSGRYQETQYF.

The rearrangement uses TRBV27 and TRBJ1-3; TRBD1 might be the D (5 bases). V lost 2 bases to trimming and J lost 4 bases, with 15 bases between them. Germline lookup yields CDR1 MNHEY and CDR2 SMNVEV (reference sequence). This CDR3 is 16 amino acids long. The CDR3: CASSLTQAPGGNTIYF. In DNA form, the CDR3 reads TGTGCCAGCAGTTTAACACAGGCCCCGGGGGGAAACACCATATATTTT.

The V call is TRBV12-3 or TRBV12-4, the J call TRBJ2-7; D gene unclear. V was trimmed by 7 bases and J by 1 base, leaving 2 bases between them. This CDR3 is 10 amino acids long. CDR3 loop: CASTSYEQYF. The CDR3 coding sequence is TGTGCCAGCACGTCCTACGAGCAGTACTTC.